Presented here are 16 T cell receptor beta chains from one specimen sequenced in a study of blood T cell repertoires in COVID-19. TCRdb's copy holds only in-frame clones and misses some; the assay was immunoSEQ multiplex PCR. The sample consists of around 190,000 clones, around nine tenths of them appearing once. Sequencing input: peripheral blood. The receptors here all came from a human donor in a cohort sampled during active COVID-19.

The V call is TRBV11-2, the J call TRBJ1-1; 9 bases map to TRBD1. The CDR3 extends over 14 amino acids. J was trimmed by 5 bases and V by 4 bases; bases with no gene match: 5. CDR1 and CDR2 (germline): SGHAT, FQNNGV. CDR3 coding DNA: TGTGCCAGCAGCTATTCACAGGGGGCGACTGAAGCTTTCTTT. It yields the protein CASSYSQGATEAFF. Full variable domain (rest looked up from reference TRBV11-2 and TRBJ1-1): EAGVAQSPRYKIIEKRQSVAFWCNPISGHATLYWYQQILGQGPKLLIQFQNNGVVDDSQLPKDRFSAERLKGVDSTLKIQPAKLEDSAVYLCASSYSQGATEAFFGQGTRLTVV.

The V call is TRBV3-1 (or the pseudogene TRBV3-2), the J call TRBJ2-3, with 11 bases matching TRBD2. This CDR3 is built from 16 residues. The J segment lost 4 bases and the V segment lost 3 bases, leaving 6 bases of the junction unmatched. Germline V gene lookup returns CDR1 LGHDT and CDR2 YNNKEL (reference sequence). The CDR3 is CASSHSGGADADTQYF. CDR3 coding DNA: TGTGCCAGCAGCCATAGCGGGGGGGCTGACGCAGATACGCAGTATTTT.

This chain links TRBV11-2 with TRBJ2-5; 10 nucleotides agree with TRBD2. The trim removed 4 bases at V and 8 bases at J, leaving 13 bases unmatched. Germline CDR1 is SGHAT and CDR2 is FQNNGV. There are 16 residues in the CDR3. The DNA of the CDR3 is TGTGCCAGCAGCTCACGGACTAGCGGTCGGGGGTTAACCCAGTACTTC. It is translated as CASSSRTSGRGLTQYF.

The rearrangement uses TRBV3-1 (or the pseudogene TRBV3-2) and TRBJ2-3; TRBD2 matches 14 bases. V dropped 4 bases and J dropped 0; count of bases not matched to a gene: 3. Germline CDR1 is LGHDT and CDR2 is YNNKEL (reference sequence). There are 17 residues in the CDR3. CDR3 coding DNA: TGTGCCAGCAGCCGTAGACTAGCGGGAGGGAGCACAGATACGCAGTATTTT. Its translation: CASSRRLAGGSTDTQYF.

The V and J genes are TRBV6-6 and TRBJ2-1; 10 bases are a match to TRBD2. This CDR3 is built from 16 residues. Looked up from germline, CDR1 is MNHNY and CDR2 is SVGAGI (reference sequence). With 2 bases clipped from V and 8 bases from J, the junction kept 9 bases outside the gene matches. The CDR3 loop is CASSYGLAGEEHEQFF. The CDR3 DNA reads as TGTGCCAGCAGTTACGGGCTAGCGGGAGAAGAGCATGAGCAGTTCTTC.

The chain links TRBV7-9 to TRBJ2-5; D call uncertain. V gave up 4 bases and J gave up 5 bases, with 8 bases separating them. The germline gives CDR1 SEHNR, CDR2 FQNEAQ (reference sequence). CDR3 length equals 12 residues. The CDR3 region has the DNA TGTGCCAGCAGCTACCATCAGGAGACCCAGTACTTC. This translates into CASSYHQETQYF.

Concerning this clone itself: Relative to the germline gene, one junction end is altered; a read error may explain this. Additional DNA sequences in this sample encode the identical CDR3. The chain links TRBV7-2 to TRBJ2-3; 7 nucleotides match TRBD2. Germline V lookup: CDR1 SGHTA, CDR2 FQGNSA. CDR3 length equals 16 residues. The CDR3 here is CASSLEGGSLVDTQYF. The CDR3 coding sequence is TGTGCCAGTAGCTTAGAGGGCGGGAGCCTAGTGGATACGCAGTATTTT.

The gene calls are TRBV6-6 and TRBJ1-1, with TRBD1 identical over 8 bases. From germline, CDR1 is MNHNY and CDR2 SVGAGI (reference sequence). This CDR3 has 15 amino acids. V was clipped by 2 bases and J by 4 bases; unmatched bases: 6. The DNA of the CDR3 is TGTGCCAGCAGTTACCCGACAGGGGTTGGCACTGAAGCTTTCTTT. Its protein product is CASSYPTGVGTEAFF.

This clone has a handful of counts. This chain connects TRBV11-2 to TRBJ2-5; the match to TRBD1 covers 7 bases. CDR3 length: 15 amino acids. Trimming at V came to 0 bases and at J to 12 bases, leaving 13 bases not matched to a gene. Germline assignment: CDR1 SGHAT and CDR2 FQNNGV. The CDR3 here is CASSLEAGGNTPKYF. In DNA form, the CDR3 reads TGTGCCAGCAGCTTAGAGGCAGGGGGTAATACACCCAAGTACTTC.

The gene calls are TRBV9 and TRBJ2-1; TRBD1 matches 8 bases. This CDR3 comprises 16 residues. V lost 0 bases and J lost 2; bases outside the gene matches: 4. Germline V gene lookup returns CDR1 SGDLS and CDR2 YYNGEE. CDR3 loop: CASSVGTTGAYNEQFF. Written as DNA, the CDR3 is TGTGCCAGCAGCGTAGGGACGACAGGGGCCTACAATGAGCAGTTCTTC.

This clone occurred a few times. The chain employs TRBV5-8 and TRBJ1-6, with 7 bases that match TRBD1. Germline V gives CDR1 SGHTS, CDR2 YDEGEE. The V gene end was trimmed by 4 bases and the J gene end by 6 bases; junction bases not matched to a gene: 4. The CDR3 has 14 amino acids. CDR3 region: CASSTGQTNSPLHF. The CDR3 DNA follows: TGTGCCAGCAGCACGGGACAGACTAATTCACCCCTCCACTTT.

The chain couples TRBV5-4 to TRBJ1-6, with D possibly being TRBD1 (5 bases). This CDR3 is 15 amino acids long. Germline V gene lookup returns CDR1 SGHNT and CDR2 YYREEE (reference sequence). The ends were cut back, 3 bases at V and 6 bases at J, with 13 bases in the middle. CDR3 DNA: TGTGCCAGCAGCTCCGGGACTTGGGGTAATTCACCCCTCCACTTT. Translating gives CASSSGTWGNSPLHF.

The gene calls are TRBV4-3 and TRBJ2-3; TRBD1 agrees at 10 bases. J gave up 6 bases and V 1 base, and 7 bases lay outside the gene matches. CDR3 length equals 16 residues. Germline CDR1 reads LGHNA; CDR2 reads YSLEER. CDR3 DNA sequence: TGCGCCAGCAGCCAAGGACAGGGGGCAGGAGCGGATACGCAGTATTTT. Residues: CASSQGQGAGADTQYF.

For the CDR3, the DNA is TGCGCCAGCACCCTTGCAGGGAACTATGGCTACACCTTC. This translates into CASTLAGNYGYTF. This sequence joins TRBV23-1 and TRBJ1-2, with D perhaps matching TRBD1 (5 bases). TRBV23-1 is noted as an ORF with a role that remains uncertain. V was trimmed by 7 bases and J by 2 bases, leaving 11 bases between them. The CDR3 has 13 amino acids.

V is TRBV5-5 and J is TRBJ1-5, with 7 bases identical to TRBD1. Germline V gene data show CDR1 as SGHKS and CDR2 as YYEKEE (reference sequence). The junction had 5 bases not matched to a gene; V was cut back by 0 bases and J by 8 bases. The CDR3 length is 14 residues. DNA for the CDR3: TGTGCCAGCAGCTTGGAAGGGGGCGGGAAGCCCCAGCATTTT. Its protein is CASSLEGGGKPQHF.

V usage is TRBV29-1 and J usage is TRBJ2-7; 8 bases match TRBD1. The CDR3 totals 14 residues. The trim removed 6 bases at V and 6 bases at J, leaving 13 bases unmatched. The germline V gene has CDR1 SQVTM and CDR2 ANQGSEA. Written as DNA, the CDR3 is TGCAGCGTCGCCAAAGACGGGACAGGCCTCGAGCAGTACTTC. Protein: CSVAKDGTGLEQYF.